A single sample is the source of the 9 T cell receptor beta chains below, sequenced in a study of regulatory T cells in long-lasting Graves disease. With iRepertoire HTBI primers and Arm-PCR of CDR3 regions, TCR beta libraries were built. MiXCR, run by TCRdb on the multiplex PCR reads, gives a single entry per CDR3 protein. The table records about 620,000 distinct CDR3 sequences, 16% of them present only once. Time point indicated: newly diagnosed GD, antithyroid drugs for less than 3 months. Extracted RNA from PBMCs served as the source of the TCR library. The same data also went into a second study, on T cells in Graves' hyperthyroidism and ophthalmopathy.

The specimen comprised peripheral blood mononuclear cells (PBMCs), sampled at new diagnosis, from a patient treated with antithyroid drugs. These TCRs come from a woman aged 25 to 45 with Graves disease.

Regarding this clonotype: This may be a read error: a much more frequent sequence differs by one nucleotide. The CDR3 end shows no conserved phenylalanine or tryptophan, and so a read error is likely. As DNA, the CDR3 is TGTGCCAGCACCGTGGGCGGACTAGCGGGAGGCGGGAATGAGCAGTTCCTC. It is translated as CASTVGGLAGGGNEQFL. The genes are TRBV7-9 and TRBJ2-1; 14 nucleotides agree with TRBD2. With V trimmed by 7 bases and J by 7 bases, 12 bases remained unmatched. This CDR3 spans 17 amino acids. Germline V gene sequence: CDR1 SEHNR, CDR2 FQNEAQ (reference sequence).

The gene calls are TRBV18 and TRBJ2-7; no clear D gene. Germline CDR1 is KGHSH and CDR2 is LQKENI. CDR3 length equals 14 residues. The ends were cut back, 6 bases at V and 3 bases at J, with 15 bases in the middle. CDR3 sequence (DNA): TGTGCCAGCTCCGATGTAGGAGCAATCTACGAGCAGTACTTC. Protein: CASSDVGAIYEQYF.

This clonotype showed up many times. The V gene is TRBV12-3 or TRBV12-4, the J gene TRBJ1-2; 8 positions agree with TRBD1. The CDR3 loop spans 14 amino acids. Trimming removed 7 bases from V and 5 bases from J; junction bases left unmatched: 9. Written as DNA, the CDR3 is TGTGCCAGCACCTATGGGGGACAGGTGTATGGCTACACCTTC. This codes for CASTYGGQVYGYTF.

This clonotype was observed many times. Here the CDR3 reads CASSLTYEQYF. In DNA form, the CDR3 reads TGTGCCAGCAGCTTAACCTACGAGCAGTACTTC. The chain recombines TRBV2 with TRBJ2-7; no definite D call. Germline V gene lookup returns CDR1 SNHLY and CDR2 FYNNEI. Trimming stripped 6 bases from V and 2 bases from J, with 5 bases between. The length of the CDR3 is 11 residues.

This clonotype was observed many times. The V and J genes are TRBV15 and TRBJ2-1, with 9 bases that match TRBD1. V trimming: 4 bases; J trimming: 15 bases; junction bases outside the gene matches: 10. The CDR3 is 13 amino acids. Germline-derived CDR1 and CDR2 are LNHNV and YYDKDF (reference sequence). CDR3 sequence (DNA): TGTGCCACCAGCACCCAGGATACAGGGGGCCTGTTCTTC. Protein sequence: CATSTQDTGGLFF.

Only one count was recorded for this clonotype. This clone may be a read error of a much larger clone one base away. The rearrangement uses TRBV19 and TRBJ2-5; D not certain. Trimming removed 2 bases from V and 6 bases from J, with 16 bases in between. Germline V gene sequence: CDR1 LNHDA, CDR2 SQIVND (reference sequence). CDR3 length equals 15 residues. The CDR3 reads CASSIPSVMVQTQYF. CDR3 DNA sequence: TGTGCCAGTAGTATACCCAGCGTCATGGTACAGACCCAGTACTTC.

The J gene is TRBJ2-7, the V gene TRBV5-1, with D perhaps being TRBD1 or TRBD2 (5 bases each). CDR1 and CDR2 from the germline V gene are SGHRS and YFSETQ. The CDR3 loop spans 16 amino acids. Deletions cut 0 bases from V and 5 bases from J, with 18 bases between. CDR3 sequence: CASSLGGRGMPDEQYF. The CDR3 nucleotides are TGCGCCAGCAGCTTGGGGGGACGAGGAATGCCCGACGAGCAGTACTTC.

A few counts support this clonotype. The chain links TRBV30 to TRBJ2-5, with 10 nucleotides matching TRBD2. Looked up from germline, CDR1 is GTSNPN and CDR2 is SVGIG (reference sequence). V was clipped by 1 base and J by 3 bases; unmatched bases: 5. The CDR3 runs to 15 residues. CDR3: CAWSETGTSEETQYF. In nucleotides, the CDR3 is TGTGCCTGGAGTGAAACCGGGACTAGCGAAGAGACCCAGTACTTC.

This clonotype was counted ten times or more. V gene TRBV7-9 combines with J gene TRBJ2-3; D is uncertain. The length of the CDR3 is 17 residues. V was trimmed by 1 base and J by 0 bases, leaving 14 bases between them. In germline, CDR1 is SEHNR, CDR2 FQNEAQ (reference sequence). CDR3 amino acids: CASSLGQWAPSTDTQYF. The CDR3 DNA reads TGTGCCAGCAGCTTAGGGCAATGGGCACCTAGCACAGATACGCAGTATTTT.